The source of this T cell receptor (beta chain) is a study of T cells in Graves' hyperthyroidism and ophthalmopathy. Source material for PBMCs was more than 9.5 ml fresh peripheral blood. Many counts were recorded for this clonotype. This CDR3 is 13 amino acids long. J lost 1 base, V lost 10 bases, and 6 bases had no gene match. Germline lookup yields CDR1 SEHNR and CDR2 FQNEAQ (reference sequence). Template material for amplifying TCR beta CDR3 regions consisted of RNA transcripts. RT-PCR in the first round (using the HTBI primer set) targeted the TCR CDR3. TCRdb ran MiXCR on the multiplex PCR reads and lists one entry per CDR3 protein. The top ten hold more than 4.5% of the sample, which has approximately 600,000 distinct CDR3 sequences, roughly 13% seen once.

This receptor was identified in a woman aged 25 to 39 with Graves' hyperthyroidism that later progressed to Graves' ophthalmopathy. The sample comprised blood. This chain links TRBV7-9 with TRBJ1-2; 7 positions agree with TRBD1. CDR3 residues: CAIMGQNNYGYTF. The CDR3 coding sequence is TGTGCCATCATGGGACAGAATAACTATGGCTACACCTTC.